This T cell receptor (beta chain) was sequenced in a study of cytomegalovirus exposure and HLA in healthy donors. Study findings and constraints: Among the CMV-associated chains, a few were confirmed in vitro as specific for CMV antigens.

Of note for this clone: Antigen unknown.

With 60 Vbeta and 13 Jbeta primers, the PCR was carried out. The protocol was immunoSEQ multiplex PCR, while the TCRdb copy is restricted to in-frame clones and leaves out a portion. The data show 150,000 to 200,000 clones, 80% to 85% seen once. V was pared by 2 bases and J by 2 bases, with 4 bases of the junction left unmatched. The CDR3 extends over 16 amino acids. Looked up from germline, CDR1 is MNHEY and CDR2 is SMNVEV (reference sequence). This TCR was recovered from a boy younger than 18 in good health and CMV-seronegative. The sample consisted of PBMCs. J is TRBJ1-5 and V is TRBV27; TRBD1 aligns across 9 bases. CDR3 nucleotide sequence: TGTGCCAGCAGTTTAAGGGGGGACAGGGGCAATCAGCCCCAGCATTTT. It encodes CASSLRGDRGNQPQHF.